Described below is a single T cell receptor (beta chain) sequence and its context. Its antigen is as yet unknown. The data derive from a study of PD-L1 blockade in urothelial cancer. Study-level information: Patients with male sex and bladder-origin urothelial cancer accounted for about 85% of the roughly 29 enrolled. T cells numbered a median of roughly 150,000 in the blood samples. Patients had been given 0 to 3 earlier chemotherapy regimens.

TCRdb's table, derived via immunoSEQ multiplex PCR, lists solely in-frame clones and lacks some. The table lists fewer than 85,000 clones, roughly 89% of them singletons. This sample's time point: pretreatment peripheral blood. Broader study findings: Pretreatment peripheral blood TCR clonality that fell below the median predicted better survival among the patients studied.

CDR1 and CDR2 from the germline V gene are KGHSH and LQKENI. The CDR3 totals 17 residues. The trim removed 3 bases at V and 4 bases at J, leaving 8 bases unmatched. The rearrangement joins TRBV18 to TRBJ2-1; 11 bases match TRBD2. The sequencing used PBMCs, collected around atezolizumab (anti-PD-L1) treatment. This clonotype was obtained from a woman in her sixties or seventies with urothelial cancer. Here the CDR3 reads CASSPPGLAVKYNEQFF. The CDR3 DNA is TGTGCCAGCTCACCCCCGGGACTAGCGGTGAAATACAATGAGCAGTTCTTC.